The text below deals with one T cell receptor beta chain. The data were produced by immunoSEQ multiplex PCR, yet TCRdb's version contains in-frame clones alone and is incomplete. This repertoire shows around 300,000 clones, roughly 89% found once; its top ten account for roughly a tenth. This specimen comes from a study of blood T cell repertoires in COVID-19. At the level of the study: PBMCs, B-cell-depleted T cells, or T cells provided the cDNA or gDNA that made up the material.

Cohort allocation depended upon clinical history that participants reported. In Cohort 3, a recovered donor had either two negative PCRs, clearance, or symptom resolution. Germline lookup yields CDR1 SNHLY and CDR2 FYNNEI. V lost 2 bases and J lost 6, with 10 bases in between. This CDR3 has 14 amino acids. V and J are TRBV2 and TRBJ1-4; D is unclear. The sequenced sample consisted of PBMCs or T cells enriched from blood (not recorded which). The receptor was isolated from a woman in her 30s who had recovered from COVID-19. CDR3 DNA sequence: TGTGCCAGCAGTGAATTGTCCTTTTATGAAAAACTGTTTTTT. This translates into CASSELSFYEKLFF.